The sequence of this T cell receptor (beta chain) was determined in a study of cytomegalovirus exposure and HLA in healthy donors (dated by TCRdb to about 2017). Some background on the complete study: An earlier analysis of more than 550 of the donors reported approximately 280 Gb of sequence data and around 120 million unique TCR beta sequences obtained from around 170 million T cells. In a later genetic analysis, genome-wide SNP genotypes for about three fifths of the roughly 670 donors were used, and that subset was treated as a discovery cohort. Alongside the repertoire data, information on donor age, sex, ethnicity and CMV serostatus was compiled. Five DR-DQ haplotypes were handled as single units for association and clustering because linkage in the cohort was strong. All discovery cohort repertoires had been generated on a single sequencing platform. HLA typing included class I and class II loci at four-digit resolution. Rather than using new phenotypic data, the later analysis identified candidate immune exposures from TCR beta sequences and from how often those sequences occurred across donors. The aim of the study was to test whether cataloging public T cell receptors could identify signatures of past pathogen exposure. Using immunosequencing, the study profiled T cell repertoires from about 610 subjects and related those repertoires to cytomegalovirus serostatus. The number of typed donors differed by locus: roughly 620-630 for A, B, C, DRB1 and DQB1; about 520 for DQA1; around 610 for DPA1; and some 470 for DPB1. A later analysis re-examined previously published TCR beta repertoires from 600 to 700 donors and added high-resolution HLA genotyping to investigate patterns of TCR occurrence. Around 320 gigabases of sequencing data and approximately 84 million unique TCR sequences were included in an early release covering several hundred HLA-typed donors. A separate validation cohort of some 130 different subjects was used in addition to the roughly 670-subject first cohort. In an earlier analysis of a few hundred of the donors, high-throughput TCR beta sequencing was used to judge whether each TCR beta V gene segment behaved as functional or pseudogenic. Among the roughly 400 genotyped donors, 81% belonged to the genetic ancestry cluster associated with self-reported Caucasian donors. Among 300 to 450 genotyped donors of the cohort, an average of 235,054 unique TCR beta nucleotide sequences were sequenced per donor, around 20% of them non-productive. To predict cytomegalovirus infection status, the study brought together high-throughput TCR immunosequencing, statistical association of individual TCRs with disease status, and machine learning.

Libraries were prepared through the immunoSEQ multiplex PCR assay. A mixture of 60 forward primers for TCR Vbeta segments and 13 reverse primers for TCR Jbeta segments was used in the multiplex PCR. A multiplex PCR assay on genomic DNA amplified the CDR3 region of rearranged TCR beta genes. The Illumina HiSeq System was used to sequence the amplified TCR beta libraries as 87-base-pair reads. As for the original processing: In a later analysis, around 80 million unique TCR beta chains were counted across the roughly 700 repertoires, and approximately 11 million of these chains were shared by at least two donors. A nearest-neighbor algorithm error-corrected the raw reads and collapsed the reads into unique sequences, merging closely related sequences to remove PCR and sequencing errors. CDR3 sequences were aligned to IMGT reference sequences to assign V, D and J gene segments. For a sequence to be retained, a match of at least six nucleotides to both a V gene segment and a J gene segment was required. A rearrangement counted as productive if the CDR3 had no stop codons and remained in frame with V and J, and every other rearrangement counted as non-productive. CDR3 was defined by IMGT convention, running from the second conserved V-encoded cysteine to the conserved J-encoded phenylalanine. Sequences without an unambiguous match to a single V gene segment were excluded from the earlier analysis of 500 to 700 of the donors. An earlier analysis of around 600 of the donors classified V segments as functional when productive rearrangements were above 56.7% and as segregating when the standard deviation between donors was above 5%. A statistical classification framework was built for diagnosing cytomegalovirus status from the catalog of TCR beta chain sequences. In a later analysis, TCR nucleotide sequences were compared against IMGT/GENE-DB human TR gene sequences so that V and J genes could be assigned. A later analysis assigned CDR3 sequences and most-parsimonious VDJ recombination scenarios with the TCRdist pipeline. In a later analysis, every TCR beta chain was defined by the combination of its CDR3 amino acid sequence and its V-gene family, and reads without a unique V-gene family were dropped. In a later analysis, approximately 640 highly shared, low-generation-probability nucleotide sequences were removed to address suspected cross-contamination and a sequencing artifact. A later analysis calculated a clonal expansion index for each public chain from normalized within-repertoire ranks of inferred template counts. In a later analysis, generation probabilities were computed using a VDJ recombination model fitted to out-of-frame rearrangements, and the results were checked against IGoR. In a later analysis, TCR-TCR, TCR-HLA and TCR-CMV co-occurrence was scored with hypergeometric tests, and a repertoire-size bias correction was applied to TCR pairs. A later analysis estimated false discovery rates by permuting HLA or CMV assignments 20 times. In a later analysis, co-occurring TCRs were grouped using DBSCAN, with TCRdist sequence similarity added in when clustering inside HLA-allele-positive subsets. For co-occurrence clustering, repertoires with fewer than 30,000 or more than 120,000 public chains were excluded, along with five repertoires with anomalous nucleotide sharing. TCRdb took this table from immuneACCESS and kept in-frame rearrangements with V and J called. Such tables lack part of the clones; where checked against another copy, unresolved V genes explain under half of the gap, and the rest is unexplained. Clonal size and the V and J genes are those of that table, whereas D and trimming came from the DNA. In this sample the table shows approximately 150,000 clones, around 80% of which occur a single time. Approximately 15% of the sample goes to the ten largest clones.

Beyond this particular receptor, the publication reports: According to a later genetic analysis, donors in an Asian-associated ancestry cluster had fewer N-insertions in productive TCRs than the approximately 630-donor mean. In this cohort, only TCR beta chains were sequenced, and detectable features were limited by the absence of alpha or paired-chain data. Some IMGT-functional V segments, including TRBV6-2 and TRBV6-3, could not be distinguished by the 87-base-pair reads and were therefore excluded. A cluster of highly shared sequence variants was judged likely to be a technical artifact of the sequencing pipeline. In a later analysis, most CMV-associated TCR beta chains were found to appear HLA-restricted, with HLA associations seemingly driven largely by CMV exposure. Linkage disequilibrium might explain the correlated functional status among segregating V segments, but an unknown experimental factor could not be ruled out. At a false discovery rate of 0.05, a later analysis linked around 15,000 TCR beta sequences to specific HLA alleles. For the cohort, immune exposure information was limited to CMV serostatus. The classifier was reported to diagnose cytomegalovirus status with high specificity and sensitivity in both the original cohort and the validation cohort. Across donors, most TCR sequences were observed very rarely, whereas some public TCRs were present in many individuals. Several of the top co-occurrence clusters appeared to be linked to parvovirus B19, influenza, CMV and Epstein-Barr virus, according to a later analysis. When HLA alleles, especially DR and DQ, strongly co-occurred, attributing TCR associations to individual alleles was difficult. Seventeen rarely observed V segments, including chromosome 9 orphons, were excluded from the earlier analysis of almost 600 of the donors because counts were too low. The authors suggested that the approach could potentially be extended to other disease states and immunological phenotypes. The presence/absence analyses assumed that sequencing depth was roughly uniform across donors, and that assumption may not be true. A few of the identified cytomegalovirus-associated TCR beta chains were confirmed in vitro to be specific for cytomegalovirus antigens. HLA typing was unavailable for some donors at each locus, so association tests used only the typed subset. A further reported finding was that TCR beta sequences accurately predicted the HLA-A and HLA-B alleles for most subjects in the first cohort. The study gave a list of some 150 TCR beta chains associated with cytomegalovirus. In a later genetic analysis, a missense DCLRE1C variant was associated with V-gene and J-gene trimming of TCR beta chains, and the association was replicated in an independent cohort. Broadly in line with IMGT annotations, most TCR beta V segments showed up in productive rearrangements about 90% or about 30% of the time in an earlier analysis of 450 to 750 of the donors. In a later analysis, TCR association rates were found to vary across HLA loci, with the most associated TCRs seen for DRB1 alleles and the fewest for HLA-C alleles. In a later analysis, HLA-associated TCR beta chains were found to be more clonally expanded and to have lower generation probabilities than equally common non-associated chains.

In total, fewer than 750 healthy bone marrow donors made up the cohort. At the time of sampling, every cohort member was nominally healthy, though immune exposures that went unrecorded were likely present. The donor tested CMV seronegative, placing the donor among the 350 or so seronegative members of the cohort. A peripheral blood sample was collected from each donor, and TCR beta sequencing was performed on peripheral blood mononuclear cells. The Qiagen DNeasy Blood Extraction Kit was used to extract genomic DNA from the blood cell samples. About this clone: No antigen is known for it. Base qualities were left out, and no much larger clone turns up one base away.

Cut back by 5 bases and 4 bases, the V and J ends lie 14 bases apart. From the germline V gene (reference sequence), CDR1 is SEHNR and CDR2 is FQNEAQ. The CDR3 holds 14 amino acids from the cysteine to the phenylalanine. Left in the record is the CDR3 DNA by itself, 42 bases read in frame from the first base. Sequenced material: PBMCs. The clonotype was recovered from a woman aged 40 to 50 in good health and CMV-seronegative. The chain was built from TRBV7-9 and TRBJ1-1; possibly the D gene is TRBD1, per 6 matching bases. CDR3 protein: CASSTRTEGTEAFF. The DNA reads as follows: TGTGCCAGCAGCACCCGGACAGAGGGCACTGAAGCTTTCTTT.